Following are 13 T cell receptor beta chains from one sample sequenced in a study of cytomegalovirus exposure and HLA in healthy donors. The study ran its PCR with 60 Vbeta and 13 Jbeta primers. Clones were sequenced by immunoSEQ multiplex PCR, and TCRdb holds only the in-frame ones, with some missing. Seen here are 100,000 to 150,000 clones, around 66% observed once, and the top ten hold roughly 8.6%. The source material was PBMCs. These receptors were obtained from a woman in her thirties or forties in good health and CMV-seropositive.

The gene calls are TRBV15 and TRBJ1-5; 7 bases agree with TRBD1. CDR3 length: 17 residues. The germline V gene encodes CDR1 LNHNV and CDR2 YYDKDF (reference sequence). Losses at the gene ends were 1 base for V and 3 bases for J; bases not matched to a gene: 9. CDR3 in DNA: TGTGCCACCAGCAGAGGGCCGACAGGGCCTACCAATCAGCCCCAGCATTTT. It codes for CATSRGPTGPTNQPQHF. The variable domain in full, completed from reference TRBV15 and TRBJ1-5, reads DAMVIQNPRYQVTQFGKPVTLSCSQTLNHNVMYWYQQKSSQAPKLLFHYYDKDFNNEADTPDNFQSRRPNTSFCFLDIRSPGLGDTAMYLCATSRGPTGPTNQPQHFGDGTRLSIL.

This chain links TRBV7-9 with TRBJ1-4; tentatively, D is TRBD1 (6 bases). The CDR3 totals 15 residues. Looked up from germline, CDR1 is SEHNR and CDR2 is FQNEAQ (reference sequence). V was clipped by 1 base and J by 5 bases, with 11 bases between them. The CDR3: CASSLEAGVNEKLFF. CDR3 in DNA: TGTGCCAGCAGCTTAGAAGCAGGGGTAAATGAAAAACTGTTTTTT.

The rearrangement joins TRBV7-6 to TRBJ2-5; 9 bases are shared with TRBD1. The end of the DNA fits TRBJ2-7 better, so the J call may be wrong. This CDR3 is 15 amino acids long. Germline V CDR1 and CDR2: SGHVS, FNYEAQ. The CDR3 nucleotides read TGTGCCAGCAGCCAAGGACAGGGGTCCCTATACGAGCAGTACTTC. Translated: CASSQGQGSLYEQYF.

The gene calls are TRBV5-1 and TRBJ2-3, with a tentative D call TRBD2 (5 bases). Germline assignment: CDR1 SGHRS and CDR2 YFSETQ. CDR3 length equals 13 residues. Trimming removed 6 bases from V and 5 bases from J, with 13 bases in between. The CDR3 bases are TGCGCCAGCAACGAGAGGGCAGAAGATACGCAGTATTTT. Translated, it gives CASNERAEDTQYF.

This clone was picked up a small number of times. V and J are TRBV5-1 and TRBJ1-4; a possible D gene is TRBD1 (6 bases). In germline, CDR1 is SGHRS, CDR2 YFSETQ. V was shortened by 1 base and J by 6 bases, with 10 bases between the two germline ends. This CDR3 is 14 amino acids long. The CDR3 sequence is CASSLTGTDEKLFF. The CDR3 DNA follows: TGCGCCAGCAGCTTGACAGGGACGGATGAAAAACTGTTTTTT.

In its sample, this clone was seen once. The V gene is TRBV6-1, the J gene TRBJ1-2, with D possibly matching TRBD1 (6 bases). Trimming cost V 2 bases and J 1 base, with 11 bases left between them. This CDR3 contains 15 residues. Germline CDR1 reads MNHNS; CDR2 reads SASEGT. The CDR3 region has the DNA TGTGCCAGCAGTGAAAGGGCCAGGGGTAACTATGGCTACACCTTC. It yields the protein CASSERARGNYGYTF.

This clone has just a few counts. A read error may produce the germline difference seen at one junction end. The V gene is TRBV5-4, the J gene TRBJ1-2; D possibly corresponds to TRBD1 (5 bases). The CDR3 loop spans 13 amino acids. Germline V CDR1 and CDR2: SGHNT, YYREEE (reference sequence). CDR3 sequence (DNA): TGTGCCAGCAGCTTGGCCGACTTTTGGGGCTACCCCTTC. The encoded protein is CASSLADFWGYPF. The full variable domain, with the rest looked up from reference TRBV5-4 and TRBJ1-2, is ETGVTQSPTHLIKTRGQQVTLRCSSQSGHNTVSWYQQALGQGPQFIFQYYREEENGRGNFPPRFSGLQFPNYSSELNVNALELDDSALYLCASSLADFWGYPFGSGTRLTVV.

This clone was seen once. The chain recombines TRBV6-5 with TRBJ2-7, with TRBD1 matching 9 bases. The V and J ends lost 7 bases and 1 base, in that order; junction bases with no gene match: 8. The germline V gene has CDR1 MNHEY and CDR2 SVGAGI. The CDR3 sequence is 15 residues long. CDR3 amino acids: CASTPSGTGSYEQYF. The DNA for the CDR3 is TGTGCCAGCACCCCCTCGGGGACAGGGTCCTACGAGCAGTACTTC.

CDR3 in amino acids: CASSQSGSGEAFF. CDR3 DNA sequence: TGTGCCAGCTCACAATCAGGGTCTGGTGAAGCTTTCTTT. V and J are TRBV18 and TRBJ1-1; D is perhaps TRBD1 (5 bases). V was shortened by 4 bases and J by 7 bases, with 13 bases between the two germline ends. The germline V gene encodes CDR1 KGHSH and CDR2 LQKENI. There are 13 residues in the CDR3.

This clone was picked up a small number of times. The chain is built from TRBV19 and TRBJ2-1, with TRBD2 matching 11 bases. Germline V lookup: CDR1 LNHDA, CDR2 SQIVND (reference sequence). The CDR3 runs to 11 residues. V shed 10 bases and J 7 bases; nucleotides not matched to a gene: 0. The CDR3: CATSGRNEQFF. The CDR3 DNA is TGTGCCACTAGCGGGAGGAATGAGCAGTTCTTC.

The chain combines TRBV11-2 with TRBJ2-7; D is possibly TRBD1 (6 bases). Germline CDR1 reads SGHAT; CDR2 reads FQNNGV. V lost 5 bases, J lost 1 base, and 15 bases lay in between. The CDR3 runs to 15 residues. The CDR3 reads CASSPVTGESYEQYF. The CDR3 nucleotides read TGTGCCAGCAGCCCCGTGACAGGAGAGTCCTACGAGCAGTACTTC.

The CDR3 DNA follows: TGTGCCAGCAGCTTAGATCGGTTCGAGCAGTACTTC. This sequence encodes CASSLDRFEQYF. This rearrangement joins TRBV7-9 to TRBJ2-5; D is ambiguous. The J call is doubtful: the DNA matches TRBJ2-7 better. The germline V gene encodes CDR1 SEHNR and CDR2 FQNEAQ (reference sequence). This CDR3 has 12 residues.

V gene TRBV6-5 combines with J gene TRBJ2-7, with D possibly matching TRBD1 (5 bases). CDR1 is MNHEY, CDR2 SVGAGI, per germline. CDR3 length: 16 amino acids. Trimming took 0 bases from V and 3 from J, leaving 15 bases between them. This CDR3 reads CASSYSYRQGHYEQYF. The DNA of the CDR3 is TGTGCCAGCAGTTACTCGTACCGGCAGGGTCACTACGAGCAGTACTTC.